Given below is one T cell receptor (beta chain) in context. Its antigen is not identified. The data are from a study of T cell repertoires in cytomegalovirus infection. One entry per CDR3 protein, called by TCRdb with MiXCR from the reads. The sample lists some 350,000 distinct CDR3 sequences; about 28% were seen once. The CDR3 totals 14 residues. Per germline, CDR1 MNHEY and CDR2 SMNVEV (reference sequence). V was shortened by 0 bases and J by 7 bases, with 9 bases between the two germline ends. The chain has TRBV27 and TRBJ1-4, with D unresolved. This clonotype was sampled from a human donor in good health (CMV status not recorded). Some clones in this sample may be carry-over from other donors' samples. The source was cultured PBMCs, collected from culture after CMV antigen stimulation. In DNA form, the CDR3 reads TGTGCCAGCAGTTTATCAGGGTATCCTGAAAAACTGTTTTTT. The encoded protein is CASSLSGYPEKLFF.